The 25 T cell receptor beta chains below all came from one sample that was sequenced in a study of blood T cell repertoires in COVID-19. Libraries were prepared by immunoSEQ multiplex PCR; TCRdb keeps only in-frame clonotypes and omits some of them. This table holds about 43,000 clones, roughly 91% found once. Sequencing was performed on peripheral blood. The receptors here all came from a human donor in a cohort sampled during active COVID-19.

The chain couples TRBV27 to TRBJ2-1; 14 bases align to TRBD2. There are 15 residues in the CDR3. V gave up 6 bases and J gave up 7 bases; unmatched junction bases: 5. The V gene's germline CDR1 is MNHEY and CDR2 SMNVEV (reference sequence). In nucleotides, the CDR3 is TGTGCCAGCAGCACCGGGACTAGCGGGAGAAATGAGCAGTTCTTC. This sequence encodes CASSTGTSGRNEQFF.

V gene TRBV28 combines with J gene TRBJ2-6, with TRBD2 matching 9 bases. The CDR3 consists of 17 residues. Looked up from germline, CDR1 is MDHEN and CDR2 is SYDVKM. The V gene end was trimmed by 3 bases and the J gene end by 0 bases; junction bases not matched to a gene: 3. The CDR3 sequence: CASSFISGSSGANVLTF. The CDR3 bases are TGTGCCAGCAGTTTTATTAGCGGGAGCTCTGGGGCCAACGTCCTGACTTTC.

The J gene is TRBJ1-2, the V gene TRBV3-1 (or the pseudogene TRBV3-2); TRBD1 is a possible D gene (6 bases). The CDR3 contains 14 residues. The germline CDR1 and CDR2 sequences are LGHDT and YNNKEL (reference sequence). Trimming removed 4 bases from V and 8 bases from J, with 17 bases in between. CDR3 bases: TGTGCCAGCAGCCCAACACAGGGAGATAGGGGCTACACCTTC. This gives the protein CASSPTQGDRGYTF.

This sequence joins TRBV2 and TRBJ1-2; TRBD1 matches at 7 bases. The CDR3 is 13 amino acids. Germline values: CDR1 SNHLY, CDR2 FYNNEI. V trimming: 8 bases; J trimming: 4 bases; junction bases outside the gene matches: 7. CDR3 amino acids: CASYRTGIYGYTF. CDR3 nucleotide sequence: TGTGCCAGCTACAGGACAGGAATCTATGGCTACACCTTC.

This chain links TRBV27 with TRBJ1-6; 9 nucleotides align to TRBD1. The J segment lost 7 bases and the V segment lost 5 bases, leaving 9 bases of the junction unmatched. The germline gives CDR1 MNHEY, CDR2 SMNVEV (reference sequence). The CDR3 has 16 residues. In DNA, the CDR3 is TGTGCCAGCAGTCAGGGCGGACAGGGGAGGAATTCACCCCTCCACTTT. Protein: CASSQGGQGRNSPLHF.

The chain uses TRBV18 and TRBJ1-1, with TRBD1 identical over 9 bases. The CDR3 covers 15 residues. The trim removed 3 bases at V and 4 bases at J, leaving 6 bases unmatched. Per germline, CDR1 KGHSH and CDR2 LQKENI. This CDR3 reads CASSPGQGGLTEAFF. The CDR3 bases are TGTGCCAGCTCACCGGGACAGGGTGGGCTCACTGAAGCTTTCTTT.

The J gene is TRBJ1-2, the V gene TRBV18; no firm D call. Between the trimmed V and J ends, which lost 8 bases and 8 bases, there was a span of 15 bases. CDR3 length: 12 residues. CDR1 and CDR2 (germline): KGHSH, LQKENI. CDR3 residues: CASTEHRRGYTF. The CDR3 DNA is TGTGCCAGCACCGAGCACCGGCGGGGCTACACCTTC.

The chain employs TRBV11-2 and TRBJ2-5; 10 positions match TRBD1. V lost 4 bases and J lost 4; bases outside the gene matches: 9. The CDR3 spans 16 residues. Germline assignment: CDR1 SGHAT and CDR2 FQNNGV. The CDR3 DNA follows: TGTGCCAGCAGCTCCCTAGGGACAGGGGAACGAGAGACCCAGTACTTC. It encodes CASSSLGTGERETQYF.

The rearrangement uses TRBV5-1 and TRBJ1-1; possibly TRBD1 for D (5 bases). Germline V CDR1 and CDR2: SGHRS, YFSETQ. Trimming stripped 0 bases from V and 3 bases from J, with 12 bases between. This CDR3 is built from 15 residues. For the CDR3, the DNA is TGCGCCAGCAGCTTGGGAGGGGAGGGGTACACTGAAGCTTTCTTT. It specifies CASSLGGEGYTEAFF.

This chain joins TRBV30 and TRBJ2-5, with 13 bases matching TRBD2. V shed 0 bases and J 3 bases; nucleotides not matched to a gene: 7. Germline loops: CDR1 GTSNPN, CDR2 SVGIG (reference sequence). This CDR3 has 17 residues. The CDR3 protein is CAWSVSRTSGSKETQYF. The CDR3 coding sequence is TGTGCCTGGAGTGTATCCCGGACTAGCGGGAGTAAAGAGACCCAGTACTTC.

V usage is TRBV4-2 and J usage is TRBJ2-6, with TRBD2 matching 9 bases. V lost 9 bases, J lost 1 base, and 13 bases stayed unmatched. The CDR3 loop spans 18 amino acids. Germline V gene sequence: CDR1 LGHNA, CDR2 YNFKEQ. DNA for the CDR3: TGTGCCAGTACCGGGTTGGCGGGGGGGATTTCTGGGGCCAACGTCCTGACTTTC. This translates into CASTGLAGGISGANVLTF.

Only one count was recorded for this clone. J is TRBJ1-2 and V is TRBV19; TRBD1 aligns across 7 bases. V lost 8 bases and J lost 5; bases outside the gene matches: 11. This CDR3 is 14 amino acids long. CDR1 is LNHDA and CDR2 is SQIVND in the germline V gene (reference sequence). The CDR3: CASQRQGQGYGYTF. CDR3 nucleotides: TGTGCCAGTCAACGACAGGGTCAAGGATATGGCTACACCTTC.

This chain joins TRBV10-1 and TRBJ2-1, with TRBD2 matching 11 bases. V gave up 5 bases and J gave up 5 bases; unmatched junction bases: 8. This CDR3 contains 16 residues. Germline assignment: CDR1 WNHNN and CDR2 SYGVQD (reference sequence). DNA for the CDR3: TGCGCCAGCAGTAATATAGCGGGAGGGAAGAACAATGAGCAGTTCTTC. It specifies CASSNIAGGKNNEQFF.

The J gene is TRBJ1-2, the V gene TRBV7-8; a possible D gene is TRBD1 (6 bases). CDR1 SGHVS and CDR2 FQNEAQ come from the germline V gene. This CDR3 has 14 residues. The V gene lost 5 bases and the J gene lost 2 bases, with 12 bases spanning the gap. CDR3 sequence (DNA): TGTGCCAGCAGCCCCACAGGGCAGAACTATGGCTACACCTTC. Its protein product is CASSPTGQNYGYTF. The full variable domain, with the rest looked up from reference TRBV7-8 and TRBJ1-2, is GAGVSQSPRYKVAKRGQDVALRCDPISGHVSLFWYQQALGQGPEFLTYFQNEAQLDKSGLPSDRFFAERPEGSVSTLKIQRTQQEDSAVYLCASSPTGQNYGYTFGSGTRLTVV.

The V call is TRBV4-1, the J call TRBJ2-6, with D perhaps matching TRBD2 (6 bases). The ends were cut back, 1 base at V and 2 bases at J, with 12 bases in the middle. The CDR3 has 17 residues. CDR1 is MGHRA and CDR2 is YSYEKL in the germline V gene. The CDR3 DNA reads TGCGCCAGCAGCCAAGTTAGGAGGGGTACTGGGGCCAACGTCCTGACTTTC. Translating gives CASSQVRRGTGANVLTF.

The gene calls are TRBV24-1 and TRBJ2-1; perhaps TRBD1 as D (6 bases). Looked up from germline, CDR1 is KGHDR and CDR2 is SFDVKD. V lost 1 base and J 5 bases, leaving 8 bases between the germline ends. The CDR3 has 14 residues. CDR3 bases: TGTGCCACCAGTGATTTTGGACAGCACAATGAGCAGTTCTTC. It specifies CATSDFGQHNEQFF.

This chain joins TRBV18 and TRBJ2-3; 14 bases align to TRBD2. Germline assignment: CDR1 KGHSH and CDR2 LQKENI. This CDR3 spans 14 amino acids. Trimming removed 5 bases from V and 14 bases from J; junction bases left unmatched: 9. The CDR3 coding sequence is TGTGCCAGCTCAGGGACTAGCGGGAGCCCTCGCGGGTATTTT. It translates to CASSGTSGSPRGYF.

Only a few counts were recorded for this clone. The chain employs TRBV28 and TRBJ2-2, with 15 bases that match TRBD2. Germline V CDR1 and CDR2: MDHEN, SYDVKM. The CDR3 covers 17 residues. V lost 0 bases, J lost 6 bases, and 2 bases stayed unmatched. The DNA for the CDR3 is TGTGCCAGCAGTTTATGGGGACTAGCGGGAGGCCCCGGGGAGCTGTTTTTT. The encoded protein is CASSLWGLAGGPGELFF.

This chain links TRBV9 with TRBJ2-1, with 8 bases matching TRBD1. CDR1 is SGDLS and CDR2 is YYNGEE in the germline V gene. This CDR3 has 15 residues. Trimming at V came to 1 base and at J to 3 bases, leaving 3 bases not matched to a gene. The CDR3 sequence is CASSVLQGGYNEQFF. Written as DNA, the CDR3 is TGTGCCAGCAGCGTATTACAGGGGGGCTACAATGAGCAGTTCTTC. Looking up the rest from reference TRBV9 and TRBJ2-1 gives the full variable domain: DSGVTQTPKHLITATGQRVTLRCSPRSGDLSVYWYQQSLDQGLQFLIQYYNGEERAKGNILERFSAQQFPDLHSELNLSSLELGDSALYFCASSVLQGGYNEQFFGPGTRLTVL.

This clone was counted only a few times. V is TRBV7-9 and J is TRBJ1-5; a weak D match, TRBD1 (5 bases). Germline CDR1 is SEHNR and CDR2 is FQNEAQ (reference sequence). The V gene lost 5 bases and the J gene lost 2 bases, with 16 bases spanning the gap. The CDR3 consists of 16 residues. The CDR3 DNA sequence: TGTGCCAGCAGCCTATCACGGGGGGGTGGCAATCAGCCCCAGCATTTT. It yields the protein CASSLSRGGGNQPQHF.

The CDR3 sequence is CASSSWTGRTDTQYF. For the CDR3, the DNA is TGCGCCAGCAGCTCCTGGACAGGGCGCACAGATACGCAGTATTTT. This chain uses TRBV5-1 with TRBJ2-3, with 8 bases aligning to TRBD1. This CDR3 is built from 15 residues. Germline V lookup: CDR1 SGHRS, CDR2 YFSETQ. V lost 3 bases to trimming and J lost 1 base; unmatched junction nucleotides: 4.

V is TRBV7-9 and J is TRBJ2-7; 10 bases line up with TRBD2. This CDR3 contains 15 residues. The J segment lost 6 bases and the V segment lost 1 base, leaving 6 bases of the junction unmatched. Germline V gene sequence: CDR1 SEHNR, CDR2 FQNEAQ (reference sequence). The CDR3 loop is CASSLGLAGVGEQYF. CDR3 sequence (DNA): TGTGCCAGCAGCTTAGGGCTAGCGGGAGTCGGCGAGCAGTACTTC.

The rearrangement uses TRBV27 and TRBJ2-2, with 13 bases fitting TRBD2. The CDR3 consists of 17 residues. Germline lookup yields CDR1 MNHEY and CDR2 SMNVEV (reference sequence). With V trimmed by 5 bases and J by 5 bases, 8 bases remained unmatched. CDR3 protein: CASSPRTSGSRTGELFF. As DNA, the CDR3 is TGTGCCAGCAGTCCTCGGACTAGCGGGAGTCGGACCGGGGAGCTGTTTTTT.

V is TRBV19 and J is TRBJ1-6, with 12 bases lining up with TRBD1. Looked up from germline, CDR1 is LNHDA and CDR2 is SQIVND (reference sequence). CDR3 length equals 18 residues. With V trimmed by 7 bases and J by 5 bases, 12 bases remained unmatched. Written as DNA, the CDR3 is TGTGCCAGTATCACCCGGGACAGGGGGCCTCTTGATAATTCACCCCTCCACTTT. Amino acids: CASITRDRGPLDNSPLHF.

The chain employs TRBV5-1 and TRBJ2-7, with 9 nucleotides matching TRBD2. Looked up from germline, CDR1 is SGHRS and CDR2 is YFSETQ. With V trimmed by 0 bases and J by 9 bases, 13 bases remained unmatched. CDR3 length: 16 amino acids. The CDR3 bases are TGCGCCAGCAGCTTGGAGGAACCGCGGGAGGGTTTTGGGCAGTACTTC. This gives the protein CASSLEEPREGFGQYF.